This T cell receptor beta chain was documented in a study of blood T cell repertoires in COVID-19. Trimming removed 7 bases from V and 6 bases from J; junction bases left unmatched: 3. Germline V gene sequence: CDR1 MNHEY, CDR2 SMNVEV (reference sequence). The CDR3 runs to 12 residues. TCRdb's copy holds only in-frame clones and misses some; the assay was immunoSEQ multiplex PCR. The data contain around 330,000 clones, 90% of them seen just once; the ten biggest clones take up around 2.7%. The chain is built from TRBV27 and TRBJ2-1; 7 positions agree with TRBD1. The sample comprised PBMCs or T cells enriched from blood (not recorded which). The receptor was derived from a man in his fifties or sixties who had recovered from COVID-19. In nucleotides, the CDR3 is TGTGCCAGCACCCGACAGGGCAATGAGCAGTTCTTC. Protein sequence: CASTRQGNEQFF.